Listed below are T cell receptor beta chains from one sample, sequenced in a study of cytomegalovirus exposure and HLA in healthy donors. Sequenced by immunoSEQ multiplex PCR; TCRdb stores in-frame clones only, minus some. The profile shows more than 95,000 clones, approximately 89% of them singletons. The sequenced sample consisted of PBMCs. Source of these receptors: a man younger than 35 in good health and CMV-seronegative. CDR3s include the opening cysteine and the closing phenylalanine or tryptophan.

V gene: TRBV27; CDR3 protein: CASSLQGQGETQYF
V gene: TRBV6-1; CDR3 protein: CASSLGRYGYTF
V gene: TRBV11-3; CDR3 protein: CASSQRDSYYGYTF
V gene: TRBV9; CDR3 protein: CASSVGPRDGGGYTF
V gene: TRBV7-2; CDR3 protein: CASSWDSQQNNEQFF
V gene: TRBV2; CDR3 protein: CARRTSGGLTDTQYF
V gene: TRBV7-7; CDR3 protein: CASSIDSLTTGELFF
V gene: TRBV18; CDR3 protein: CASSPPWGSRDDFYEQYF
V gene: TRBV2; CDR3 protein: CASSSTGAGGPYNEQFF
V gene: TRBV6-1; CDR3 protein: CASSDRYLNQPQHF
V gene: TRBV5-1; CDR3 protein: CASSLSQTANTEAFF
V gene: TRBV21-1; CDR3 protein: CASSKTGTPEAFF
V gene: TRBV5-1; CDR3 protein: CASSSVPGQGRGYGYTF
V gene: TRBV4-1; CDR3 protein: CASSQGTEQYF
V gene: TRBV11-2; CDR3 protein: CASSSGQGNQETQYF
V gene: TRBV18; CDR3 protein: CASSPTGADEKLFF
V gene: TRBV11-3; CDR3 protein: CASSPPNRQVSYEQYF
V gene: TRBV28; CDR3 protein: CASSYDSGGGDTQYF
V gene: TRBV4-2; CDR3 protein: CASSQGQGANTGELFF
V gene: TRBV6-1; CDR3 protein: CASSALNQPQHF
V gene: TRBV4-1; CDR3 protein: CASSQNSERANEKLFF
V gene: TRBV28; CDR3 protein: CASSALTSGSPSYNEQFF